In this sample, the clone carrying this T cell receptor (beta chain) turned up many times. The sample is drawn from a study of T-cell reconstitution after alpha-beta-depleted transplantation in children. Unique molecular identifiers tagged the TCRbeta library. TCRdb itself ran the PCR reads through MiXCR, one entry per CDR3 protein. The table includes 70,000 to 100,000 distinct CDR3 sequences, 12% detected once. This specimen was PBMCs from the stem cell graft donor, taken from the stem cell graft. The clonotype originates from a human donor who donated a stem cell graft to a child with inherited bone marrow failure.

In DNA, the CDR3 is TGCGCCAGCAGGGATACCGGGACTAGCGGCACAGATACGCAGTATTTT. Its translation is CASRDTGTSGTDTQYF. V and J are TRBV5-1 and TRBJ2-3, with TRBD2 matching over 10 bases. The CDR3 runs to 16 residues. Germline V gene data show CDR1 as SGHRS and CDR2 as YFSETQ. After removal of 5 bases from V and 1 base from J, the junction contained 7 bases not matched to a gene.